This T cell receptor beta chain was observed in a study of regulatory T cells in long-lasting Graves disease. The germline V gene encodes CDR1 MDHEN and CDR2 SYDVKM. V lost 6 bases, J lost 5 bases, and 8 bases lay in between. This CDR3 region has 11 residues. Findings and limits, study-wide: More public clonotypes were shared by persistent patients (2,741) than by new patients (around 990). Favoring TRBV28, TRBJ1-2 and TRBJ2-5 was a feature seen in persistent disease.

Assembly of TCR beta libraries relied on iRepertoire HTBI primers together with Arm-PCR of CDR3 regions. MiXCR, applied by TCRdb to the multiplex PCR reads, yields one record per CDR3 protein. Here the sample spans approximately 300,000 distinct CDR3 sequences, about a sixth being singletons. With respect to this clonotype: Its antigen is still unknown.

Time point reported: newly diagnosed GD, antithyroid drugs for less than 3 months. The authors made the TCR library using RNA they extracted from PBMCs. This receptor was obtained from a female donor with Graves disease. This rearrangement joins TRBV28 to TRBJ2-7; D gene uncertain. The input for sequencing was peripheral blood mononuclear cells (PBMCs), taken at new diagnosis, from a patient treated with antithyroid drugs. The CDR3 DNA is TGTGCCAGCAGCCCGCAGGACGAGCAGTACTTC. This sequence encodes CASSPQDEQYF.